This passage covers 17 T cell receptor beta chains from one sample sequenced in a study of OX40 agonist ivuxolimab in advanced cancers. The table came from immunoSEQ multiplex PCR; TCRdb's copy has only in-frame clones and leaves some out. The table includes roughly 64,000 clones, roughly four fifths detected once. The starting material was CD4+ or CD8+ T cells sorted from blood, obtained in a trial of the OX40 agonist ivuxolimab. All receptors come from an adult with an advanced solid tumor such as melanoma, head and neck, liver or kidney cancer.

This clone appeared a single time. J is TRBJ2-2 and V is TRBV23-1; 8 nucleotides match TRBD1. TRBV23-1 counts as an open reading frame of uncertain function. J was trimmed by 0 bases and V by 8 bases; bases with no gene match: 14. The CDR3 totals 18 residues. The DNA for the CDR3 is TGCGCCAGCGTTCATCCGGGACAGGTCGATTCGAACACCGGGGAGCTGTTTTTT. Translated: CASVHPGQVDSNTGELFF.

J is TRBJ1-2 and V is TRBV30, with D maybe TRBD1 (5 bases). Germline values: CDR1 GTSNPN, CDR2 SVGIG (reference sequence). There are 12 residues in the CDR3. Trimming left V 0 bases short and J 3 bases short, with 5 bases between. The DNA for the CDR3 is TGTGCCTGGAGTGTACAGGACTATGGCTACACCTTC. Translated, it gives CAWSVQDYGYTF.

As concerns this clone: One end of the junction is discordant with germline, which a read error may explain. The chain joins TRBV6-4 to TRBJ2-3; a possible D gene is TRBD2 (5 bases). The germline gives CDR1 MRHNA, CDR2 SNTAGT. CDR3 length: 15 amino acids. The CDR3 here is CATSWGAASIDTQYF. CDR3 in DNA: TGTGCCACCTCTTGGGGAGCTGCGAGCATAGATACGCAGTATTTT.

This chain connects TRBV9 to TRBJ2-3; no clear D. This CDR3 has 13 residues. Germline V lookup: CDR1 SGDLS, CDR2 YYNGEE. Trimming took off 3 bases at V and 0 bases at J, with 5 bases between the two ends. CDR3 amino acids: CASSEGSTDTQYF. DNA for the CDR3: TGTGCCAGCAGCGAGGGTAGCACAGATACGCAGTATTTT. Full variable domain (outside the CDR3, taken from reference TRBV9 and TRBJ2-3): DSGVTQTPKHLITATGQRVTLRCSPRSGDLSVYWYQQSLDQGLQFLIQYYNGEERAKGNILERFSAQQFPDLHSELNLSSLELGDSALYFCASSEGSTDTQYFGPGTRLTVL.

This clone came up once. The chain carries TRBV5-1 and TRBJ2-7; D unresolved. The CDR3 extends over 16 amino acids. Trimming removed 0 bases from V and 5 bases from J, with 18 bases in between. Looked up from germline, CDR1 is SGHRS and CDR2 is YFSETQ. The CDR3 sequence: CASSLAQKSSDHEQYF. CDR3 nucleotides: TGCGCCAGCAGCTTGGCCCAAAAGTCAAGTGACCACGAGCAGTACTTC.

The chain links TRBV5-4 to TRBJ2-2; D is possibly TRBD1 or TRBD2 (5 bases each). V lost 2 bases, J lost 4 bases, and 15 bases lay in between. Germline V gives CDR1 SGHNT, CDR2 YYREEE (reference sequence). The CDR3 length is 16 residues. CDR3 sequence reads: CASSFVAGSGTGELFF. The CDR3 coding sequence is TGTGCCAGCAGCTTCGTGGCAGGGAGCGGCACCGGGGAGCTGTTTTTT.

The chain has TRBV4-3 and TRBJ1-4, with a tentative D call TRBD1 (6 bases). V shed 1 base and J shed 7 bases, with 10 bases lying between them. This CDR3 is built from 14 residues. Germline V CDR1 and CDR2: LGHNA, YSLEER. The CDR3 coding sequence is TGCGCCAGCAGCCAAGCGGCCAGGGGTGAAAAACTGTTTTTT. Its protein product is CASSQAARGEKLFF.

V is TRBV7-8 and J is TRBJ2-6; 9 bases map to TRBD1. Per germline, CDR1 SGHVS and CDR2 FQNEAQ. J was trimmed by 0 bases and V by 4 bases; bases with no gene match: 4. CDR3 size: 17 residues. The CDR3 DNA follows: TGTGCCAGCAGCTCCGGGACAGGGAGCTCTGGGGCCAACGTCCTGACTTTC. Translation gives CASSSGTGSSGANVLTF.

This rearrangement joins TRBV7-2 to TRBJ2-7, with D maybe TRBD2 (5 bases). The germline gives CDR1 SGHTA, CDR2 FQGNSA. Trimming removed 5 bases at V and 0 bases at J, with 11 bases between. This CDR3 has 14 amino acids. CDR3 sequence reads: CASSLERISYEQYF. The CDR3 DNA sequence: TGTGCCAGCAGCCTCGAGCGGATCTCCTACGAGCAGTACTTC.

On this clone itself: Relative to the germline gene, one junction end is altered; a read error may explain this. The chain recombines TRBV28 with TRBJ2-7, with D possibly TRBD1 on 6 matching bases. Germline V lookup: CDR1 MDHEN, CDR2 SYDVKM. CDR3 size: 14 residues. CDR3 region: CASTSFGTRVRPWF. The CDR3 DNA is TGTGCCAGCACCAGCTTCGGGACAAGGGTACGCCCGTGGTTC.

A single count supports this clone. The chain uses TRBV18 and TRBJ2-7; no firm D call. The germline CDR1 and CDR2 sequences are KGHSH and LQKENI. This CDR3 has 13 amino acids. The germline V and J ends were trimmed by 3 bases and 2 bases, with 8 bases remaining between them. The CDR3 DNA follows: TGTGCCAGCTCACCGGAGTCGACCTACGAGCAGTACTTC. It encodes CASSPESTYEQYF. Filled out from reference TRBV18 and TRBJ2-7, the complete variable domain reads NAGVMQNPRHLVRRRGQEARLRCSPMKGHSHVYWYRQLPEEGLKFMVYLQKENIIDESGMPKERFSAEFPKEGPSILRIQQVVRGDSAAYFCASSPESTYEQYFGPGTRLTVT.

The sample holds one count of this clone. The V and J genes are TRBV2 and TRBJ1-1, with D unclear. This CDR3 has 11 residues. V lost 3 bases, J lost 4 bases, and 3 bases lay in between. The germline CDR1 and CDR2 sequences are SNHLY and FYNNEI. The CDR3 sequence: CASSEGTEAFF. DNA of the CDR3: TGTGCCAGCAGTGAGGGCACTGAAGCTTTCTTT.

The rearrangement joins TRBV25-1 to TRBJ1-1, with TRBD1 matching 7 bases. With V trimmed by 2 bases and J by 5 bases, 2 bases remained unmatched. In germline, CDR1 is MGHDK, CDR2 SYGVNS. The CDR3 runs to 13 residues. CDR3 protein: CASSEQTGTEAFF. Written as DNA, the CDR3 is TGTGCCAGCAGTGAACAGACAGGGACTGAAGCTTTCTTT.

This clone is a singleton in its sample. V is TRBV7-8 and J is TRBJ1-3; a possible D gene is TRBD1 (5 bases). Germline lookup yields CDR1 SGHVS and CDR2 FQNEAQ. This CDR3 spans 14 amino acids. V lost 1 base and J 4 bases, leaving 8 bases between the germline ends. The CDR3 region has the DNA TGTGCCAGCAGCTTAGGAGGGGACGGAAACACCATATATTTT. Protein product: CASSLGGDGNTIYF.

The V and J genes are TRBV7-2 and TRBJ2-5; 8 nucleotides align to TRBD2. The trim removed 1 base at V and 0 bases at J, leaving 7 bases unmatched. The CDR3 contains 17 residues. Germline values: CDR1 SGHTA, CDR2 FQGNSA. The CDR3 region has the DNA TGTGCCAGCAGCTTAGTTTGGCTAGCGGGCAACCAAGAGACCCAGTACTTC. Its protein is CASSLVWLAGNQETQYF.

The chain is built from TRBV28 and TRBJ1-1; D unresolved. With 2 bases removed from V and 2 bases from J, the gap between germline ends came to 18 bases. This CDR3 has 17 residues. Germline lookup yields CDR1 MDHEN and CDR2 SYDVKM. This chain's CDR3 is CASSLASGEFGNTEAFF. The CDR3 nucleotides are TGTGCCAGCAGTTTAGCTTCTGGGGAGTTCGGTAACACTGAAGCTTTCTTT.

CDR3 residues: CASSLEVAGGAPSTDTQYF. The CDR3 region has the DNA TGTGCCAGCAGCTTAGAAGTCGCGGGAGGCGCCCCTAGCACAGATACGCAGTATTTT. The chain joins TRBV7-6 to TRBJ2-3; 8 bases match TRBD2. Germline V CDR1 and CDR2: SGHVS, FNYEAQ. With 1 base clipped from V and 0 bases from J, the junction kept 12 bases outside the gene matches. The CDR3 covers 19 residues.